This T cell receptor beta chain was captured in a study of Graves' ophthalmopathy and Graves' hyperthyroidism. This CDR3 has 17 amino acids. Germline CDR1 MNHEY, CDR2 SVGEGT. Trimming at V came to 4 bases and at J to 0 bases, leaving 6 bases not matched to a gene. Amplification from RNA transcripts yielded the TCR beta CDR3 regions. The authors performed first-round RT-PCR with HTBI primers and then a second-round multiplex PCR. TCRdb reprocessed the multiplex PCR reads with MiXCR, giving one entry per CDR3 protein. The profile shows hundreds of thousands of distinct CDR3 sequences, just over 40% of them singletons. Other autoimmune diseases, uncontrolled infections, pregnancy or lactation led to the exclusion of patients.

The sequenced sample was peripheral blood. This TCR came from an adult man with Graves' ophthalmopathy. The chain couples TRBV6-2 or TRBV6-3 to TRBJ2-2, with TRBD2 matching over 9 bases. The CDR3 here is CASSLSSGTANTGELFF. Here the CDR3 DNA reads TGTGCCAGCAGTTTATCTAGCGGGACCGCGAACACCGGGGAGCTGTTTTTT.